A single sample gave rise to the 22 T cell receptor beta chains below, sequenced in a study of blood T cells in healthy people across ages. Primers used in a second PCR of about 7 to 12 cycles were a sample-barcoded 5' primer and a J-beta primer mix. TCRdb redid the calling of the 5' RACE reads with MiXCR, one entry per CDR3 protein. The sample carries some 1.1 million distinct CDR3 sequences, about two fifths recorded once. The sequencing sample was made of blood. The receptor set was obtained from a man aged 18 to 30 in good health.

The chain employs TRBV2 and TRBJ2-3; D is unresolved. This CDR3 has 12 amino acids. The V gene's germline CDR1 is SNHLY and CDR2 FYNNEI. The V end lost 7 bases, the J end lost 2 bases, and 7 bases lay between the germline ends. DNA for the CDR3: TGTGCCAGCATGGTCAACACAGATACGCAGTATTTT. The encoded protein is CASMVNTDTQYF.

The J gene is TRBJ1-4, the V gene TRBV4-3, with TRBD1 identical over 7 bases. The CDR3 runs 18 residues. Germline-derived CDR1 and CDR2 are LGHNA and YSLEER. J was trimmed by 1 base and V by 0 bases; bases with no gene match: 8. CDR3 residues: CASSQDGQGVGTNEKLFF. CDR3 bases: TGCGCCAGCAGCCAAGATGGGCAGGGGGTTGGAACTAATGAAAAACTGTTTTTT.

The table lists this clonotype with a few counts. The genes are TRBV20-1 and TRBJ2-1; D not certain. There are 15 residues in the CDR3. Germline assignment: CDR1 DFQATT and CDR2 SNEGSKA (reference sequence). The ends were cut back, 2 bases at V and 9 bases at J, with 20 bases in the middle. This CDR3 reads CSARWDAGSLGEQFF. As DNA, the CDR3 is TGCAGTGCTAGATGGGATGCCGGCAGTCTGGGTGAGCAGTTCTTC.

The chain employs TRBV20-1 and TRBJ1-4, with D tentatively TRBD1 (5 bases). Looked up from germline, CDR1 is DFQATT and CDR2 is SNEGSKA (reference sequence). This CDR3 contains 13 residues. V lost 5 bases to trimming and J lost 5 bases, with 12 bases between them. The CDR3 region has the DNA TGCAGTGCTCCAGGGTTAGCCAATGAAAAACTGTTTTTT. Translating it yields CSAPGLANEKLFF.

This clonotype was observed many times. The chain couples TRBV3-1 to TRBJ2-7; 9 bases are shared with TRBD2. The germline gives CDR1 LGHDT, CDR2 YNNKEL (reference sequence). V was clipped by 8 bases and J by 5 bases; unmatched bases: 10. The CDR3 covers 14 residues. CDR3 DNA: TGTGCCAGCGGGGCTAGCGGGGACATCAACGAGCAGTACTTC. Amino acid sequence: CASGASGDINEQYF.

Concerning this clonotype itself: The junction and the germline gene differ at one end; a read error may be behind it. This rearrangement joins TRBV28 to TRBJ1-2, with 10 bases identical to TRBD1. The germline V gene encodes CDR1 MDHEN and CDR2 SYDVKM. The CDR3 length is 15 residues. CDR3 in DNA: TGTGCCAGCAGGCCGACAGGGGGCATTCACTATGGCTACACCTTT. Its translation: CASRPTGGIHYGYTF.

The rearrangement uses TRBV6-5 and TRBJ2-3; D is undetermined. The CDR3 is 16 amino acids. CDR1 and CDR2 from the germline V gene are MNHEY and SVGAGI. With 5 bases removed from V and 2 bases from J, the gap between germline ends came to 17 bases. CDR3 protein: CASSLSASIPTDTQYF. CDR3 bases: TGTGCCAGCAGTCTTAGTGCGTCGATACCCACAGATACGCAGTATTTT.

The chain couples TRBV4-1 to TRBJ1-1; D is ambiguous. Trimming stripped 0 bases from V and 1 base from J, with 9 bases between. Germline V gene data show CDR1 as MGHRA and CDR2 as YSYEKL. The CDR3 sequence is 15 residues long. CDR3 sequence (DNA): TGCGCCAGCAGCCAAGATGGGATATGGAACACTGAAGCTTTCTTT. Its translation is CASSQDGIWNTEAFF.

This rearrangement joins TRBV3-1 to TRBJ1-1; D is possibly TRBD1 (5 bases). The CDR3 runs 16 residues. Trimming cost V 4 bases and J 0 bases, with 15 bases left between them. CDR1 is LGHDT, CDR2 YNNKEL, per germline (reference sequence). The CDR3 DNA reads TGTGCCAGCAGCCTGTCAGGGCGGCTCATGAACACTGAAGCTTTCTTT. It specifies CASSLSGRLMNTEAFF.

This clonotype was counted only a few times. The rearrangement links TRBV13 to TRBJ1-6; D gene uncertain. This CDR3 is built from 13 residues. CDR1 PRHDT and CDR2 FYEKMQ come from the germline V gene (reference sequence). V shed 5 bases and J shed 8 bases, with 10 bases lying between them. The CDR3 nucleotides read TGTGCCAGCAGCCATGAGGGTGATTCACCCCTCCACTTT. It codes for CASSHEGDSPLHF.

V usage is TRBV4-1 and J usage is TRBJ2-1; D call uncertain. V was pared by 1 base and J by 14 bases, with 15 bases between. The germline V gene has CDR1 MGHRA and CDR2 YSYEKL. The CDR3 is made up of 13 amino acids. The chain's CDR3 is CASSQAILDKKFF. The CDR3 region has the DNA TGCGCCAGCAGCCAAGCTATCCTGGATAAAAAGTTCTTC.

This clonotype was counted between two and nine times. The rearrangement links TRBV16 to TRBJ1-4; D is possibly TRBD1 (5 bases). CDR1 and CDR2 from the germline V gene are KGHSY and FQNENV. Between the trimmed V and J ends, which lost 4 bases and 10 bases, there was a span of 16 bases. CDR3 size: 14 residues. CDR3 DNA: TGTGCCAGCAGCCGAGTGGGCTCCGGGGGAAAACTGTTTTTT. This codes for CASSRVGSGGKLFF.

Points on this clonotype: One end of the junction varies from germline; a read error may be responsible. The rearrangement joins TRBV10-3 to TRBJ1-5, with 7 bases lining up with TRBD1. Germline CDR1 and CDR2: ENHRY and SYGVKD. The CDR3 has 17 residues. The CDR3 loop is CAVSEADTWDSVQPQHF. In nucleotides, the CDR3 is TGTGCCGTCAGTGAGGCCGACACGTGGGACAGCGTACAGCCCCAGCATTTT.

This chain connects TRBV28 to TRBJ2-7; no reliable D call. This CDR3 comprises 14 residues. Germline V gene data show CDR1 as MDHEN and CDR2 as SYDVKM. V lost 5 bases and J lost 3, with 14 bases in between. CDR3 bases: TGTGCCAGCAGTCCCGATTTGGCAAGCTACGAGCAGTACTTC. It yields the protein CASSPDLASYEQYF.

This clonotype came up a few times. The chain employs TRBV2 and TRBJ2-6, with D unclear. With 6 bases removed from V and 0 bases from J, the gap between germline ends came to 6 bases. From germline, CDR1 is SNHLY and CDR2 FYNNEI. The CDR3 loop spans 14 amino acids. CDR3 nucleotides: TGTGCCAGCAGGACGGACTCTGGGGCCAACGTCCTGACTTTC. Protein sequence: CASRTDSGANVLTF. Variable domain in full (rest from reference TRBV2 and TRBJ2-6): EPEVTQTPSHQVTQMGQEVILRCVPISNHLYFYWYRQILGQKVEFLVSFYNNEISEKSEIFDDQFSVERPDGSNFTLKIRSTKLEDSAMYFCASRTDSGANVLTFGAGSRLTVL.

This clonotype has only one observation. The CDR3 loop reads CASSFGLRNEQYF. DNA for the CDR3: TGTGCCAGCAGTTTTGGTCTCAGGAATGAGCAGTACTTC. The chain joins TRBV12-3 or TRBV12-4 to TRBJ2-5; D is unresolved. V lost 3 bases, J lost 11 bases, and 16 bases lay in between. There are 13 residues in the CDR3.

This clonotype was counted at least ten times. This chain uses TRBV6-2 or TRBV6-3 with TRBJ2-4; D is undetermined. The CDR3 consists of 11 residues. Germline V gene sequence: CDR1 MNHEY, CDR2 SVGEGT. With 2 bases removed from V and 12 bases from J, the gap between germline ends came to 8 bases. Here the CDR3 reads CASSYGSGQYF. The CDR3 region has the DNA TGTGCCAGCAGTTACGGGTCTGGTCAGTACTTC.

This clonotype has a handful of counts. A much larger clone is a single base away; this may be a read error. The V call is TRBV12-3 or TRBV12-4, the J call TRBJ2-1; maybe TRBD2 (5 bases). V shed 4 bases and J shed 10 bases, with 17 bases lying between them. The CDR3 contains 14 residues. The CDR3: CASSSGLIIYEQFF. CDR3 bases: TGTGCCAGCAGTTCAGGACTCATAATCTACGAGCAGTTCTTC.

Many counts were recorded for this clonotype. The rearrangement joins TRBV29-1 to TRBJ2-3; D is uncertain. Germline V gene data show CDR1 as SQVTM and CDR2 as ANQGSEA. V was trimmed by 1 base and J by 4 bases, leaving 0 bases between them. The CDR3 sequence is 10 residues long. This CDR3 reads CSVEADTQYF. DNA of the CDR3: TGCAGCGTTGAAGCAGATACGCAGTATTTT.

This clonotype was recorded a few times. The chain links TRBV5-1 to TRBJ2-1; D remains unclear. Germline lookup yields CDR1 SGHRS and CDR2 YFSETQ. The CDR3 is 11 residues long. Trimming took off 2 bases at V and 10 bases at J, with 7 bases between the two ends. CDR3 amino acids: CASSFSWEQFF. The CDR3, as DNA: TGCGCCAGCAGCTTTAGTTGGGAGCAGTTCTTC.

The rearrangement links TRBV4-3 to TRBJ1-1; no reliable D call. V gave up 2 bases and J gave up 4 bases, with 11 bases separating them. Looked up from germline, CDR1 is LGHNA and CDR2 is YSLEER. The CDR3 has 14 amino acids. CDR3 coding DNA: TGCGCCAGCAGCCAAAGGGCCAGTCGCACTGAAGCTTTCTTT. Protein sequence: CASSQRASRTEAFF.

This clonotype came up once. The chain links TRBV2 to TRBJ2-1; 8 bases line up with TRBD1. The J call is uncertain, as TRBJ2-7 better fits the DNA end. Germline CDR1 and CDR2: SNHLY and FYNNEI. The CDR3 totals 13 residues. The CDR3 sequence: CASKQGGYNEQYF. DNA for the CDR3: TGTGCCAGCAAACAGGGGGGATACAATGAGCAGTACTTC.